This T cell receptor (beta chain) is drawn from a study of blood T cells in healthy people across ages. This CDR3 spans 14 amino acids. Germline V gene data show CDR1 as LNHDA and CDR2 as SQIVND (reference sequence). It was with a sample-barcoded 5' primer and a J-beta primer mix that a second PCR of roughly 6 to 11 cycles was run. Via MiXCR, TCRdb re-called the 5' RACE reads, giving one row per CDR3 protein. The table shows around 800,000 distinct CDR3 sequences, with around 24% occurring only once. Whole-study results and caveats: Long-lived donors exceeded aged donors in naive CD4+ cells and diversity. It was not known whether donors were CMV positive (a possible confounder of expanded clonotype changes).

With respect to this clonotype: Its cognate antigen is unknown.

These records were also assigned to another study, of T cells of mothers and their children. This second report adds: Compared with unrelated pairs, related mother-child pairs had slightly higher, non-significant overlap.

The material sequenced was blood. The V call is TRBV19, the J call TRBJ2-5, with D possibly matching TRBD1 (6 bases). The J call may be incorrect, as the DNA end agrees better with TRBJ2-1. The TCR comes from a boy aged 5 to 17 in good health. The CDR3 is CASSIGQGSGVQFF. The CDR3 DNA reads as TGTGCCAGTAGTATAGGGCAGGGGTCTGGGGTGCAGTTCTTC.